One sample yielded the 31 T cell receptor beta chains listed below, sequenced in a study of cytomegalovirus exposure and HLA in healthy donors (dated by TCRdb to between 2016 and 2019). Libraries were constructed by the immunoSEQ multiplex PCR assay. Held by TCRdb, this immuneACCESS table contains in-frame sequences only and omits some clones. Under half of the omission traces to an unresolved V gene where checked; the cause of the rest is unknown. The sample table contains some 210,000 clones; only one count was recorded for over 75% of them. The top ten constitute roughly 2% of the sample. The sequenced sample was PBMCs. The receptor source for this set is a woman aged 18-29 years in good health and CMV-seropositive.

Remarks on this clone: This specimen includes other DNA sequences encoding the same CDR3. The chain uses TRBV14 and TRBJ1-2; 9 positions match TRBD1. The CDR3 sequence is 13 residues long. In germline, CDR1 is SGHDN, CDR2 FVKESK. Trimming removed 4 bases from V and 5 bases from J; junction bases left unmatched: 2. CDR3 in DNA: TGTGCCAGCAGCCTTGGGACAGGGTATGGCTACACCTTC. Amino acid sequence: CASSLGTGYGYTF.

The chain uses TRBV5-8 and TRBJ2-2; no firm D call. Looked up from germline, CDR1 is SGHTS and CDR2 is YDEGEE. The CDR3 runs to 15 residues. V shed 2 bases and J shed 4 bases, with 12 bases lying between them. CDR3: CASSFRGLGTGELFF. In nucleotides, the CDR3 is TGTGCCAGCAGCTTCCGTGGGCTGGGCACCGGGGAGCTGTTTTTT.

This clone was detected a few times. This rearrangement joins TRBV6-5 to TRBJ1-5, with 7 bases that match TRBD1. This CDR3 has 13 residues. From germline, CDR1 is MNHEY and CDR2 SVGAGI. V lost 6 bases to trimming and J lost 4 bases; unmatched junction nucleotides: 3. The CDR3: CASRAGGNQPQHF. Written as DNA, the CDR3 is TGTGCCAGCAGGGCAGGGGGGAATCAGCCCCAGCATTTT.

The rearrangement joins TRBV2 to TRBJ1-1; TRBD1 agrees at 8 bases. Germline assignment: CDR1 SNHLY and CDR2 FYNNEI. The CDR3 runs to 12 residues. Trimming at V came to 8 bases and at J to 11 bases, leaving 10 bases not matched to a gene. CDR3 residues: CASDPGGPRAFF. For the CDR3, the DNA is TGTGCCAGCGATCCAGGGGGCCCGAGGGCTTTCTTT.

V gene TRBV27 combines with J gene TRBJ2-1; 9 nucleotides align to TRBD2. J was trimmed by 0 bases and V by 5 bases; bases with no gene match: 8. The CDR3 is 17 amino acids. Looked up from germline, CDR1 is MNHEY and CDR2 is SMNVEV (reference sequence). The CDR3 region has the DNA TGTGCCAGCAGTCGAACTAGCGGGTCTTACTCCTACAATGAGCAGTTCTTC. It translates to CASSRTSGSYSYNEQFF.

J is TRBJ1-1 and V is TRBV5-1; possibly TRBD1 for D (6 bases). Germline V gene data show CDR1 as SGHRS and CDR2 as YFSETQ. This CDR3 is 17 amino acids long. V was clipped by 2 bases and J by 0 bases, with 17 bases between them. The CDR3 here is CASSFRGGQNMNTEAFF. The CDR3 DNA follows: TGCGCCAGCAGCTTTAGAGGGGGACAAAACATGAACACTGAAGCTTTCTTT.

The rearrangement links TRBV27 to TRBJ1-2; D gene ambiguous. Germline V gene data show CDR1 as MNHEY and CDR2 as SMNVEV (reference sequence). This CDR3 spans 14 amino acids. V was trimmed by 4 bases and J by 2 bases, leaving 11 bases between them. As DNA, the CDR3 is TGTGCCAGCAGTTACAGCCACGGCAACTATGGCTACACCTTC. Its protein is CASSYSHGNYGYTF.

A few counts support this clone. V usage is TRBV6-1 and J usage is TRBJ2-2; D might be TRBD2 (5 bases). Trimming pared 6 bases from V and 5 bases from J, leaving 13 bases between. The CDR3 runs to 14 residues. The germline V gene encodes CDR1 MNHNS and CDR2 SASEGT. This CDR3 reads CASRETSLTGELFF. Here the CDR3 DNA reads TGTGCCAGCAGAGAAACTAGTCTAACCGGGGAGCTGTTTTTT.

V and J are TRBV5-1 and TRBJ1-2; D unclear. V shed 4 bases and J shed 3 bases, with 19 bases lying between them. The germline V gene has CDR1 SGHRS and CDR2 YFSETQ. This CDR3 region has 16 residues. The DNA for the CDR3 is TGCGCCAGCAGCCCGAGGTGGGAGGGTCGAGACTATGGCTACACCTTC. It yields the protein CASSPRWEGRDYGYTF.

The chain joins TRBV6-1 to TRBJ1-5; D is undetermined. Germline-derived CDR1 and CDR2 are MNHNS and SASEGT. This CDR3 is 12 amino acids long. V was clipped by 1 base and J by 6 bases, with 4 bases between them. CDR3 nucleotide sequence: TGTGCCAGCAGTGAAGACGGTCAGCCCCAGCATTTT. Amino acids: CASSEDGQPQHF.

This clone was detected once. V gene TRBV18 combines with J gene TRBJ2-7, with 10 bases identical to TRBD1. This CDR3 is built from 13 residues. Germline V CDR1 and CDR2: KGHSH, LQKENI. The junction had 8 bases not matched to a gene; V was cut back by 8 bases and J by 7 bases. The CDR3 coding sequence is TGTGCCAGCGCCGGGACAGGGGTAAGGGAGCAGTACTTC. It codes for CASAGTGVREQYF. The full variable domain, rest sourced from reference TRBV18 and TRBJ2-7, is NAGVMQNPRHLVRRRGQEARLRCSPMKGHSHVYWYRQLPEEGLKFMVYLQKENIIDESGMPKERFSAEFPKEGPSILRIQQVVRGDSAAYFCASAGTGVREQYFGPGTRLTVT.

The rearrangement joins TRBV18 to TRBJ2-1, with D possibly matching TRBD1 (6 bases). The V end lost 5 bases, the J end lost 0 bases, and 20 bases lay between the germline ends. CDR3 length: 18 residues. From germline, CDR1 is KGHSH and CDR2 LQKENI. CDR3 residues: CASSARQGSLSSYNEQFF. The CDR3 nucleotides are TGTGCCAGCTCAGCCCGCCAGGGGTCCCTGAGCTCCTACAATGAGCAGTTCTTC.

Details on this clone: Other DNA sequences from this sample encode an identical CDR3 as well. DNA for the CDR3: TGCGCCAGCAGCTTGGGGGGGGGCGGGCAGCCCCAGCATTTT. It translates to CASSLGGGGQPQHF. The V call is TRBV5-1, the J call TRBJ1-5, with a weak D call TRBD1 (6 bases). CDR1 is SGHRS, CDR2 YFSETQ, per germline. The CDR3 runs 14 residues. V lost 0 bases to trimming and J lost 7 bases, with 11 bases between them.

This clone showed up many times. The chain joins TRBV18 to TRBJ2-5; no definite D call. This CDR3 is built from 13 residues. Between the trimmed V and J ends, which lost 3 bases and 3 bases, there was a span of 8 bases. Germline V gives CDR1 KGHSH, CDR2 LQKENI. DNA for the CDR3: TGTGCCAGCTCACCTCGACTGGAAGAGACCCAGTACTTC. As protein: CASSPRLEETQYF.

This chain connects TRBV27 to TRBJ2-1; 11 bases match TRBD2. CDR1 and CDR2 from the germline V gene are MNHEY and SMNVEV (reference sequence). The CDR3 has 16 residues. V shed 5 bases, J shed 5 bases, and the junction held 8 bases outside the gene matches. The CDR3 DNA reads TGTGCCAGCAGTCCCCTTACTAGCGGGAGAAACAATGAGCAGTTCTTC. Residues: CASSPLTSGRNNEQFF.

This sequence joins TRBV5-1 and TRBJ1-1; no reliable D call. The V gene lost 4 bases and the J gene lost 0 bases, with 10 bases spanning the gap. Per germline, CDR1 SGHRS and CDR2 YFSETQ. The CDR3 totals 14 residues. As DNA, the CDR3 is TGCGCCAGCAGCCCTCGGAGGGTGAACACTGAAGCTTTCTTT. Translating gives CASSPRRVNTEAFF. The whole variable domain, remainder taken from reference TRBV5-1 and TRBJ1-1, is KAGVTQTPRYLIKTRGQQVTLSCSPISGHRSVSWYQQTPGQGLQFLFEYFSETQRNKGNFPGRFSGRQFSNSRSEMNVSTLELGDSALYLCASSPRRVNTEAFFGQGTRLTVV.

The rearrangement uses TRBV5-1 and TRBJ2-5; 10 bases are a match to TRBD1. V shed 5 bases and J 3 bases; nucleotides not matched to a gene: 1. Germline V gene lookup returns CDR1 SGHRS and CDR2 YFSETQ. The CDR3 is 13 residues long. The CDR3 protein is CASRGTGEETQYF. The DNA for the CDR3 is TGCGCCAGCAGAGGGACAGGGGAAGAGACCCAGTACTTC.

The chain links TRBV4-1 to TRBJ2-7, with D unresolved. The CDR3 is 16 amino acids. Trimming took 0 bases from V and 0 from J, leaving 12 bases between them. Germline V lookup: CDR1 MGHRA, CDR2 YSYEKL. This CDR3 is CASSQEQPSGSYEQYF. The CDR3 region has the DNA TGCGCCAGCAGCCAAGAACAGCCGTCCGGCTCCTACGAGCAGTACTTC.

The rearrangement joins TRBV19 to TRBJ1-5, with 12 nucleotides matching TRBD1. The germline V gene has CDR1 LNHDA and CDR2 SQIVND (reference sequence). Trimming at V came to 3 bases and at J to 5 bases, leaving 2 bases not matched to a gene. CDR3 length: 15 residues. The CDR3 loop reads CASSMGTGGHQPQHF. CDR3 coding DNA: TGTGCCAGTAGTATGGGGACAGGGGGCCATCAGCCCCAGCATTTT.

The chain couples TRBV7-9 to TRBJ2-7; tentatively, D is TRBD1 (6 bases). The CDR3 is 14 amino acids. V was shortened by 1 base and J by 3 bases, with 10 bases between the two germline ends. CDR1 is SEHNR, CDR2 FQNEAQ, per germline (reference sequence). CDR3 sequence reads: CASSLETRGYEQYF. CDR3 coding DNA: TGTGCCAGCAGCTTAGAGACCAGGGGCTACGAGCAGTACTTC.

V gene TRBV28 combines with J gene TRBJ1-5; D is unresolved. Germline V lookup: CDR1 MDHEN, CDR2 SYDVKM. Trimming pared 3 bases from V and 3 bases from J, leaving 3 bases between. The CDR3 covers 12 residues. CDR3 DNA: TGTGCCAGCAGTTTTATCAATCAGCCCCAGCATTTT. Translated, it gives CASSFINQPQHF.

This chain links TRBV6-1 with TRBJ2-7, with TRBD1 identical over 8 bases. The V segment lost 11 bases and the J segment 7 bases; nucleotides outside the gene matches: 7. The CDR3 length is 11 residues. Germline CDR1 reads MNHNS; CDR2 reads SASEGT. CDR3 sequence reads: CALGQGREQYF. The CDR3, as DNA: TGTGCCCTAGGACAGGGAAGAGAGCAGTACTTC.

This clone was observed once. V is TRBV27 and J is TRBJ2-1, with 7 bases lining up with TRBD1. The J segment lost 4 bases and the V segment lost 1 base, leaving 4 bases of the junction unmatched. The CDR3 runs 15 residues. The germline V gene has CDR1 MNHEY and CDR2 SMNVEV (reference sequence). For the CDR3, the DNA is TGTGCCAGCAGTTTATTGTCCAGGGGGTACAATGAGCAGTTCTTC. Protein: CASSLLSRGYNEQFF.

This chain connects TRBV19 to TRBJ1-5; D gene uncertain. The V and J ends lost 4 bases and 4 bases respectively, with 11 bases between them. The V gene's germline CDR1 is LNHDA and CDR2 SQIVND (reference sequence). This CDR3 region has 14 residues. CDR3 protein: CASSRGRWNQPQHF. CDR3 in DNA: TGTGCCAGTAGTAGAGGAAGGTGGAATCAGCCCCAGCATTTT.

V is TRBV28 and J is TRBJ2-5, with D perhaps TRBD1 (6 bases). CDR1 is MDHEN, CDR2 SYDVKM, per germline. The CDR3 extends over 15 amino acids. Trimming removed 7 bases from V and 2 bases from J, with 17 bases in between. The CDR3, as DNA: TGTGCCAGCAAAAAGACTGGGACATATCAAGAGACCCAGTACTTC. Amino acids: CASKKTGTYQETQYF.

The table lists this clone with a few counts. The chain recombines TRBV6-4 with TRBJ2-3, with 14 bases lining up with TRBD2. The length of the CDR3 is 16 residues. Trimming took 3 bases from V and 1 from J; bases not matched to a gene: 0. Germline CDR1 and CDR2: MRHNA and SNTAGT. The CDR3, as DNA: TGTGCCAGCAGTGAGGGACTAGCGGGAGGCACAGATACGCAGTATTTT. Its protein product is CASSEGLAGGTDTQYF.

The rearrangement joins TRBV14 to TRBJ2-7; tentative D call: TRBD2 (6 bases). CDR3 length: 14 residues. V lost 2 bases, J lost 9 bases, and 17 bases lay in between. Germline V CDR1 and CDR2: SGHDN, FVKESK. CDR3 in DNA: TGTGCCAGCAGCCAATTCTCCGGGAGCATTTTGCAGTACTTC. Translation gives CASSQFSGSILQYF.

The chain carries TRBV4-1 and TRBJ2-7, with TRBD2 as a possible D gene (6 bases). The length of the CDR3 is 16 residues. CDR1 MGHRA and CDR2 YSYEKL come from the germline V gene. Trimming stripped 0 bases from V and 2 bases from J, with 14 bases between. The CDR3 is CASSQETRVETYEQYF. The CDR3 coding sequence is TGCGCCAGCAGCCAAGAGACTAGAGTGGAAACCTACGAGCAGTACTTC.

The chain is built from TRBV6-1 and TRBJ2-7; D perhaps matches TRBD2 (6 bases). CDR3 length equals 15 residues. CDR1 and CDR2 from the germline V gene are MNHNS and SASEGT. The ends were cut back, 5 bases at V and 3 bases at J, with 17 bases in the middle. CDR3 loop: CASSIGREKVYEQYF. The CDR3 DNA reads TGTGCCAGCAGTATTGGGCGGGAAAAAGTCTACGAGCAGTACTTC.

The genes are TRBV13 and TRBJ2-7, with 9 bases fitting TRBD2. The V gene end was trimmed by 3 bases and the J gene end by 0 bases; junction bases not matched to a gene: 12. CDR1 PRHDT and CDR2 FYEKMQ come from the germline V gene (reference sequence). The CDR3 is 18 amino acids. The CDR3 loop reads CASSFQFRTSESSYEQYF. DNA for the CDR3: TGTGCCAGCAGCTTCCAGTTCCGGACTAGCGAGAGCTCCTACGAGCAGTACTTC.

This clone occurred many times. This sequence joins TRBV4-2 and TRBJ2-3; 7 nucleotides match TRBD2. V shed 1 base, J shed 6 bases, and the junction held 7 bases outside the gene matches. CDR3 length: 15 residues. Germline CDR1 reads LGHNA; CDR2 reads YNFKEQ. As DNA, the CDR3 is TGTGCCAGCAGCCAAGGGGCGGGAGAGCGGGATACGCAGTATTTT. Its translation is CASSQGAGERDTQYF.